This TCR beta chain was recovered during a study of blood T cell repertoires in COVID-19. Study context: T cells, B-cell-depleted T cells, or PBMCs provided the cDNA or gDNA that served as material.

Sequencing was performed with immunoSEQ multiplex PCR; in TCRdb, only in-frame clones are kept and a portion is missing. This table has approximately 300,000 clones, 80% to 90% appearing once. Resolution of symptoms, clearance, or two negative PCRs was present in recovered Cohort 3 donors. As to this clone: One end of the junction varies from germline; a read error may be responsible.

From germline, CDR1 is MDHEN and CDR2 SYDVKM. The CDR3 consists of 16 residues. The chain employs TRBV28 and TRBJ2-7; no definite D call. The sequenced sample was PBMCs or T cells enriched from blood (not recorded which). This clonotype was obtained from a woman aged 30 to 39 who had recovered from COVID-19. The CDR3 protein is CAGSWSHQYSSYEQYF. The DNA of the CDR3 is TGTGCCGGCAGTTGGAGTCACCAATATAGCTCCTACGAGCAGTACTTC. Together with reference TRBV28 and TRBJ2-7, the CDR3 gives the full variable domain: DVKVTQSSRYLVKRTGEKVFLECVQDMDHENMFWYRQDPGLGLRLIYFSYDVKMKEKGDIPEGYSVSREKKERFSLILESASTNQTSMYLCAGSWSHQYSSYEQYFGPGTRLTVT.